Following are 24 T cell receptor beta chains from one sample sequenced in a study of graft-versus-host responses after intestinal transplantation. Which antigens these TCRs recognize remains unknown. The repertoire was sequenced with immunoSEQ multiplex PCR; TCRdb's copy has only in-frame clones and lacks some. This repertoire shows approximately 85,000 clones, about 93% found once; its top ten account for 1.1%. The specimen was unstimulated CD8+ T cells sorted from spleen or lymph node cells, collected before transplant. Receptor source: a human donor who was the organ donor for an intestinal transplant.

In the case of this clone: This sample includes further DNA sequences coding for the same CDR3. This rearrangement joins TRBV29-1 to TRBJ2-7; D might be TRBD1 (5 bases). Germline lookup yields CDR1 SQVTM and CDR2 ANQGSEA. The V gene lost 0 bases and the J gene lost 3 bases, with 6 bases spanning the gap. The CDR3 has 12 amino acids. The CDR3 DNA is TGCAGCGTTGAAGAGGGGCGCTACGAGCAGTACTTC. This sequence encodes CSVEEGRYEQYF.

This chain uses TRBV19 with TRBJ2-1; possibly TRBD1 for D (7 bases). The CDR3 has 14 residues. Germline V gene data show CDR1 as LNHDA and CDR2 as SQIVND (reference sequence). Trimming took 9 bases from V and 3 from J, leaving 15 bases between them. CDR3 residues: CASRGTDYYNEQFF. The CDR3 DNA sequence: TGTGCCAGCCGGGGGACAGATTACTACAATGAGCAGTTCTTC.

The V gene is TRBV7-3, the J gene TRBJ2-7; 10 positions match TRBD2. The CDR3 has 14 residues. In germline, CDR1 is SGHTA, CDR2 FQGTGA. J lost 5 bases, V lost 5 bases, and 6 bases had no gene match. The CDR3 nucleotides are TGTGCCAGCAGCCCTAGCGGGAGCGTCCACGAGCAGTACTTC. It is translated as CASSPSGSVHEQYF.

The CDR3 here is CAWSRRAGELFF. The CDR3, as DNA: TGTGCCTGGAGTCGCAGGGCCGGGGAGCTGTTTTTT. The chain couples TRBV30 to TRBJ2-2, with D tentatively TRBD1 (5 bases). Germline lookup yields CDR1 GTSNPN and CDR2 SVGIG (reference sequence). This CDR3 has 12 amino acids. Trimming took off 2 bases at V and 6 bases at J, with 7 bases between the two ends.

This clone has only one observation. This rearrangement joins TRBV7-6 to TRBJ2-3; D perhaps matches TRBD2 (5 bases). The CDR3 consists of 12 residues. In germline, CDR1 is SGHVS, CDR2 FNYEAQ. V dropped 5 bases and J dropped 5 bases, with 8 bases sitting between them. Here the CDR3 reads CASSPGEDTQYF. In DNA, the CDR3 is TGTGCCAGCAGCCCCGGGGAAGATACGCAGTATTTT.

This chain joins TRBV5-4 and TRBJ2-7; D may be TRBD2 (6 bases). The CDR3 has 15 residues. V dropped 5 bases and J dropped 0 bases, with 15 bases sitting between them. Germline V gene lookup returns CDR1 SGHNT and CDR2 YYREEE (reference sequence). CDR3 protein: CASRGGDGTSYEQYF. The CDR3 bases are TGTGCCAGCAGGGGCGGGGACGGGACCTCCTACGAGCAGTACTTC.

The chain carries TRBV4-3 and TRBJ2-3; 10 bases line up with TRBD1. V lost 3 bases to trimming and J lost 4 bases; unmatched junction nucleotides: 1. The V gene's germline CDR1 is LGHNA and CDR2 YSLEER. This CDR3 is built from 14 residues. As DNA, the CDR3 is TGCGCCAGCAGCCAGGGGACAGGGGCAGATACGCAGTATTTT. Its protein is CASSQGTGADTQYF.

The V call is TRBV28, the J call TRBJ1-2; D might be TRBD1 (6 bases). Germline V lookup: CDR1 MDHEN, CDR2 SYDVKM. The CDR3 extends over 14 amino acids. The V and J ends lost 8 bases and 4 bases respectively, with 17 bases between them. In DNA form, the CDR3 reads TGTGCCAGCTTTATCGGGGGGGCGTCCTATGGCTACACCTTC. Translating gives CASFIGGASYGYTF.

The rearrangement joins TRBV2 to TRBJ1-6; unclear D gene. CDR3 size: 15 residues. The germline V gene encodes CDR1 SNHLY and CDR2 FYNNEI. V lost 1 base and J 0 bases, leaving 4 bases between the germline ends. CDR3 nucleotide sequence: TGTGCCAGCAGTGAAGAGAGCTCCTATAATTCACCCCTCCACTTT. Translation: CASSEESSYNSPLHF. The variable domain in full, completed from reference TRBV2 and TRBJ1-6, reads EPEVTQTPSHQVTQMGQEVILRCVPISNHLYFYWYRQILGQKVEFLVSFYNNEISEKSEIFDDQFSVERPDGSNFTLKIRSTKLEDSAMYFCASSEESSYNSPLHFGNGTRLTVT.

The chain combines TRBV28 with TRBJ2-7, with 7 bases that match TRBD2. V was clipped by 8 bases and J by 4 bases; unmatched bases: 8. CDR3 length: 13 residues. Germline lookup yields CDR1 MDHEN and CDR2 SYDVKM. The CDR3 reads CASLGGGLYEQYF. CDR3 bases: TGTGCCAGCTTGGGGGGGGGACTTTACGAGCAGTACTTC.

This sequence joins TRBV13 and TRBJ2-7, with D tentatively TRBD2 (5 bases). The length of the CDR3 is 14 residues. Deletions cut 0 bases from V and 3 bases from J, with 9 bases between. CDR1 PRHDT and CDR2 FYEKMQ come from the germline V gene (reference sequence). CDR3 loop: CASSLGMGVYEQYF. CDR3 bases: TGTGCCAGCAGCTTAGGCATGGGAGTCTACGAGCAGTACTTC.

The chain is built from TRBV9 and TRBJ2-1, with TRBD2 matching 11 bases. This CDR3 is built from 16 residues. Germline V gives CDR1 SGDLS, CDR2 YYNGEE. Losses at the gene ends were 4 bases for V and 4 bases for J; bases not matched to a gene: 7. The CDR3 sequence: CASSRRTSGLYNEQFF. Written as DNA, the CDR3 is TGTGCCAGCAGCAGACGGACTAGCGGGTTATACAATGAGCAGTTCTTC.

This sequence joins TRBV10-3 and TRBJ2-7, with D possibly matching TRBD1 (5 bases). This CDR3 region has 14 residues. Germline-derived CDR1 and CDR2 are ENHRY and SYGVKD. Trimming stripped 3 bases from V and 4 bases from J, with 13 bases between. The CDR3 nucleotides read TGTGCCATCAGTGATCGGAACACAGGTTACGAGCAGTACTTC. Protein: CAISDRNTGYEQYF.

V is TRBV28 and J is TRBJ2-7; D perhaps matches TRBD2 (5 bases). Germline lookup yields CDR1 MDHEN and CDR2 SYDVKM. V dropped 8 bases and J dropped 1 base, with 9 bases sitting between them. There are 12 residues in the CDR3. In DNA, the CDR3 is TGTGCCAGCCGAGGGCCTTCCTACGAGCAGTACTTC. This codes for CASRGPSYEQYF.

The chain combines TRBV19 with TRBJ2-3, with 8 bases identical to TRBD2. The V segment lost 11 bases and the J segment 3 bases; nucleotides outside the gene matches: 10. There are 14 residues in the CDR3. Germline lookup yields CDR1 LNHDA and CDR2 SQIVND (reference sequence). The CDR3 is CAAEAGGGTDTQYF. The DNA for the CDR3 is TGTGCCGCCGAGGCGGGAGGAGGAACAGATACGCAGTATTTT.

The chain employs TRBV28 and TRBJ2-7, with 8 bases matching TRBD1. CDR1 is MDHEN, CDR2 SYDVKM, per germline. This CDR3 is built from 14 residues. Trimming took 5 bases from V and 7 from J; bases not matched to a gene: 10. CDR3 protein: CASSPGQGWWEQYF. The CDR3 bases are TGTGCCAGCAGTCCCGGACAGGGTTGGTGGGAGCAGTACTTC.

This clone appeared once. The rearrangement joins TRBV11-1 to TRBJ2-7; D possibly corresponds to TRBD1 (5 bases). CDR1 is SGHAT and CDR2 is FQDESV in the germline V gene (reference sequence). The CDR3 consists of 14 residues. V was clipped by 3 bases and J by 3 bases, with 12 bases between them. CDR3: CASSFNAGHYEQYF. The DNA of the CDR3 is TGTGCCAGCAGCTTTAACGCCGGACACTACGAGCAGTACTTC. The whole variable domain, filled in from reference TRBV11-1 and TRBJ2-7, reads EAEVAQSPRYKITEKSQAVAFWCDPISGHATLYWYRQILGQGPELLVQFQDESVVDDSQLPKDRFSAERLKGVDSTLKIQPAELGDSAMYLCASSFNAGHYEQYFGPGTRLTVT.

The J gene is TRBJ2-7, the V gene TRBV11-2; the D is unclear. V was shortened by 5 bases and J by 4 bases, with 24 bases between the two germline ends. The CDR3 is 17 amino acids. Germline V lookup: CDR1 SGHAT, CDR2 FQNNGV. The CDR3 DNA is TGTGCCAGCAGCCTAGGTGTGGGCCCCTTAACCCAGTACGAGCAGTACTTC. Its translation is CASSLGVGPLTQYEQYF.

This clone occurred once. The chain is built from TRBV5-1 and TRBJ1-1, with TRBD1 as a possible D gene (5 bases). Germline lookup yields CDR1 SGHRS and CDR2 YFSETQ. V gave up 7 bases and J gave up 1 base, with 20 bases separating them. The CDR3 length is 16 residues. CDR3 nucleotide sequence: TGCGCCAGCGGAGTGGAGGGGCCGGAAGCGAACACTGAAGCTTTCTTT. Encoded protein: CASGVEGPEANTEAFF. The complete variable domain, with remaining parts taken from reference TRBV5-1 and TRBJ1-1, reads KAGVTQTPRYLIKTRGQQVTLSCSPISGHRSVSWYQQTPGQGLQFLFEYFSETQRNKGNFPGRFSGRQFSNSRSEMNVSTLELGDSALYLCASGVEGPEANTEAFFGQGTRLTVV.

The gene calls are TRBV2 and TRBJ2-7, with D maybe TRBD2 (5 bases). Germline CDR1 reads SNHLY; CDR2 reads FYNNEI. The length of the CDR3 is 13 residues. Between the trimmed V and J ends, which lost 7 bases and 1 base, there was a span of 11 bases. This CDR3 reads CASTERQSYEQYF. As DNA, the CDR3 is TGTGCCAGCACGGAGCGGCAATCCTACGAGCAGTACTTC.

This chain joins TRBV27 and TRBJ2-7, with 8 bases matching TRBD2. Germline V gene lookup returns CDR1 MNHEY and CDR2 SMNVEV (reference sequence). This CDR3 is 15 amino acids long. After removal of 5 bases from V and 3 bases from J, the junction contained 9 bases not matched to a gene. The CDR3 loop reads CASSVAGGPLYEQYF. Here the CDR3 DNA reads TGTGCCAGCAGTGTTGCGGGAGGACCACTCTACGAGCAGTACTTC.

The rearrangement links TRBV29-1 to TRBJ1-5; D is unclear. Germline assignment: CDR1 SQVTM and CDR2 ANQGSEA. Trimming left V 8 bases short and J 0 bases short, with 23 bases between. CDR3 length: 17 amino acids. The CDR3 region has the DNA TGCAGCCTTGTGGAATGGGAGGGAGGAATTAGCAATCAGCCCCAGCATTTT. This sequence encodes CSLVEWEGGISNQPQHF.

This rearrangement joins TRBV19 to TRBJ1-1, with TRBD1 identical over 7 bases. Germline CDR1 LNHDA, CDR2 SQIVND (reference sequence). V lost 5 bases to trimming and J lost 8 bases; unmatched junction nucleotides: 8. CDR3 size: 13 residues. CDR3 sequence reads: CASSGHRQGEAFF. In nucleotides, the CDR3 is TGTGCCAGTAGTGGTCACCGACAGGGCGAAGCTTTCTTT.

The rearrangement links TRBV9 to TRBJ2-7; 10 positions agree with TRBD2. The CDR3 is 16 amino acids. Germline V CDR1 and CDR2: SGDLS, YYNGEE. The V and J ends lost 0 bases and 4 bases, in that order; junction bases with no gene match: 7. The CDR3 here is CASSVGASGSLYEQYF. CDR3 sequence (DNA): TGTGCCAGCAGCGTAGGTGCTAGCGGGAGTTTATACGAGCAGTACTTC.